Detailed here is one T cell receptor (beta chain). The sample originates from a study of blood T cell repertoires in COVID-19. The assay was immunoSEQ multiplex PCR, and TCRdb's table has in-frame clones only and misses some. In the table there are fewer than 450,000 clones, around 91% of which are singletons. CDR3 size: 13 residues. With V trimmed by 6 bases and J by 14 bases, 4 bases remained unmatched. Germline values: CDR1 MNHEY, CDR2 SVGEGT. Sample: peripheral blood. The TCR was taken from a woman aged 18-35 years who had recovered from COVID-19. The chain recombines TRBV6-2 or TRBV6-3 with TRBJ2-2, with TRBD2 matching 15 bases. CDR3: CASSRTSGRALFF. CDR3 bases: TGTGCCAGCAGCCGGACTAGCGGGAGGGCCCTGTTTTTT.